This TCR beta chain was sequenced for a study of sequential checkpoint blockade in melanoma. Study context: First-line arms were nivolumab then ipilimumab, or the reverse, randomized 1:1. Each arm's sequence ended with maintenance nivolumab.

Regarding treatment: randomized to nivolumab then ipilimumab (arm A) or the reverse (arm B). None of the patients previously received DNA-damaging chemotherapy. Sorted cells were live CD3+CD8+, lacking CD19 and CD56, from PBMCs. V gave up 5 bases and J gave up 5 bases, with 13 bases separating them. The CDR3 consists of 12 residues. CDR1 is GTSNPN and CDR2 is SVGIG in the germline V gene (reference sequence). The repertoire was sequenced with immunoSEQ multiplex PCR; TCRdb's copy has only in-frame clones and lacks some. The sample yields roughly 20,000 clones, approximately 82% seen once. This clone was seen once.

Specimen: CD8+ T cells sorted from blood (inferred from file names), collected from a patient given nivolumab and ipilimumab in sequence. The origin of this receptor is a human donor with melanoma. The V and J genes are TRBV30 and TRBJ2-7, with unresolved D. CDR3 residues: CAWHDLADEQYF. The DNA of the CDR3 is TGTGCCTGGCACGACCTGGCGGACGAGCAGTACTTC.